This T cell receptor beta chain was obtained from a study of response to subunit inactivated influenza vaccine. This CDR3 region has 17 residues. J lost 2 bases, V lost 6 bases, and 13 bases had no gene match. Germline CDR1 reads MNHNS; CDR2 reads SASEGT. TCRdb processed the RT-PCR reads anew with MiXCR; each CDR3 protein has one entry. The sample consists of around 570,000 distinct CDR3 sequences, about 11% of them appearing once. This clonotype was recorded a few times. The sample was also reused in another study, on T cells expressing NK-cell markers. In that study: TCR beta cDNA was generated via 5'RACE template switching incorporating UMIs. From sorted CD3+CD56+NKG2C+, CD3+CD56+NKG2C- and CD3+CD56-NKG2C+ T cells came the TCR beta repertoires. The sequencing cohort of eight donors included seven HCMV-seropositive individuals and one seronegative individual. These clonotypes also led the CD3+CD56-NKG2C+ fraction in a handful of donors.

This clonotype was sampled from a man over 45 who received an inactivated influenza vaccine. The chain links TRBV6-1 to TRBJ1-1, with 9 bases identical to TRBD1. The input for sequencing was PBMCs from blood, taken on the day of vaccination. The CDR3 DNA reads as TGTGCCAGCAGCCTCTCTACAGGGGGCCAAATTAACACTGAAGCTTTCTTT. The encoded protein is CASSLSTGGQINTEAFF.